The 12 T cell receptor beta chains below all came from one sample that was sequenced in a study of cytomegalovirus exposure and HLA in healthy donors. Method: immunoSEQ multiplex PCR; TCRdb's copy keeps in-frame clones and lacks some. The sample contains over 200,000 clones, 70% to 90% of which appear only once. The specimen was PBMCs. The receptors were sampled from a woman under 30 in good health and CMV-seronegative.

The chain links TRBV11-2 to TRBJ2-3; D is unclear. Trimming stripped 1 base from V and 6 bases from J, with 5 bases between. This CDR3 has 12 amino acids. Germline V lookup: CDR1 SGHAT, CDR2 FQNNGV. The CDR3 sequence: CASSLVGDTQYF. The CDR3, as DNA: TGTGCCAGCAGCTTAGTCGGGGATACGCAGTATTTT.

This clone was detected once. The V call is TRBV7-2, the J call TRBJ1-2; TRBD1 might be the D (6 bases). The CDR3 spans 12 residues. V lost 5 bases and J lost 9, with 13 bases in between. Germline CDR1 and CDR2: SGHTA and FQGNSA. This chain's CDR3 is CASSPDRIRYTF. CDR3 DNA: TGTGCCAGCAGCCCCGACAGGATCCGCTACACCTTC.

The chain carries TRBV6-1 and TRBJ2-7; 9 bases align to TRBD2. This CDR3 is built from 15 residues. Unmatched junction bases numbered 8, after V lost 6 bases and J lost 2 bases. Germline V gene data show CDR1 as MNHNS and CDR2 as SASEGT. CDR3 amino acids: CASRDGLASTYEQYF. CDR3 DNA: TGTGCCAGCAGGGACGGACTAGCGTCGACCTACGAGCAGTACTTC.

The V call is TRBV5-1, the J call TRBJ2-7, with TRBD2 matching 9 bases. The CDR3 totals 14 residues. Germline values: CDR1 SGHRS, CDR2 YFSETQ. With 0 bases clipped from V and 6 bases from J, the junction kept 4 bases outside the gene matches. CDR3 nucleotide sequence: TGCGCCAGCAGCTTGGGTAGCGGGAGTGGCGAGCAGTACTTC. It yields the protein CASSLGSGSGEQYF.

The genes are TRBV4-2 and TRBJ1-5; 8 positions match TRBD1. The CDR3 runs to 16 residues. Trimming cost V 0 bases and J 3 bases; bases outside gene matches: 4. Germline values: CDR1 LGHNA, CDR2 YNFKEQ. CDR3 protein: CASSQDSDRDNQPQHF. The DNA of the CDR3 is TGTGCCAGCAGCCAAGATTCGGACAGGGACAATCAGCCCCAGCATTTT.

The chain uses TRBV11-2 and TRBJ1-1; 7 bases are a match to TRBD1. CDR3 length: 14 amino acids. The germline CDR1 and CDR2 sequences are SGHAT and FQNNGV. The V segment lost 6 bases and the J segment 3 bases; nucleotides outside the gene matches: 7. This CDR3 reads CASRYDREDTEAFF. CDR3 in DNA: TGTGCCAGCAGGTACGACAGGGAGGACACTGAAGCTTTCTTT.

The genes are TRBV19 and TRBJ1-2, with 7 bases lining up with TRBD1. With 0 bases clipped from V and 10 bases from J, the junction kept 5 bases outside the gene matches. Per germline, CDR1 LNHDA and CDR2 SQIVND (reference sequence). The CDR3 consists of 13 residues. The CDR3 DNA is TGTGCCAGTAGTATAGACCGCGGGACAGCCTACACCTTC. Amino acids: CASSIDRGTAYTF.

This chain connects TRBV19 to TRBJ1-4; 11 bases are a match to TRBD1. Germline V gene lookup returns CDR1 LNHDA and CDR2 SQIVND (reference sequence). The ends lost 5 bases at V and 10 bases at J; junction bases unmatched: 9. The CDR3 consists of 15 residues. For the CDR3, the DNA is TGTGCCAGTAGTGGGACAGGGGGTAACGAACGAAAACTGTTTTTT. Translating it yields CASSGTGGNERKLFF.

V and J are TRBV6-1 and TRBJ1-5, with 10 bases identical to TRBD1. Germline lookup yields CDR1 MNHNS and CDR2 SASEGT. This CDR3 region has 18 residues. The V segment lost 0 bases and the J segment 4 bases; nucleotides outside the gene matches: 9. CDR3 sequence reads: CASSEAVGRTGGNQPQHF. CDR3 nucleotides: TGTGCCAGCAGTGAAGCGGTGGGACGGACAGGGGGTAATCAGCCCCAGCATTTT.

The chain carries TRBV19 and TRBJ2-2; D not certain. CDR1 is LNHDA, CDR2 SQIVND, per germline (reference sequence). V dropped 5 bases and J dropped 4 bases, with 11 bases sitting between them. The length of the CDR3 is 14 residues. CDR3 loop: CASSLLALTGELFF. As DNA, the CDR3 is TGTGCCAGTAGTCTTTTAGCCCTCACCGGGGAGCTGTTTTTT.

The rearrangement uses TRBV28 and TRBJ1-5, with no clear D. CDR3 size: 14 residues. Germline-derived CDR1 and CDR2 are MDHEN and SYDVKM. V was shortened by 4 bases and J by 4 bases, with 11 bases between the two germline ends. CDR3 sequence (DNA): TGTGCCAGCAGTTCTCCGGACTGGAATCAGCCCCAGCATTTT. Protein product: CASSSPDWNQPQHF.

This chain connects TRBV2 to TRBJ2-7, with 7 positions matching TRBD2. CDR1 and CDR2 (germline): SNHLY, FYNNEI. The CDR3 consists of 15 residues. V lost 4 bases to trimming and J lost 8 bases; unmatched junction nucleotides: 14. CDR3: CASSVRRESATKQYF. CDR3 sequence (DNA): TGTGCCAGCAGTGTTCGGCGGGAGTCCGCTACGAAGCAGTACTTC. Full variable domain (remainder filled in from reference TRBV2 and TRBJ2-7): EPEVTQTPSHQVTQMGQEVILRCVPISNHLYFYWYRQILGQKVEFLVSFYNNEISEKSEIFDDQFSVERPDGSNFTLKIRSTKLEDSAMYFCASSVRRESATKQYFGPGTRLTVT.